Here is one T cell receptor (beta chain) with its context. TCRs were amplified for roughly 20 PCR cycles with a constant-region primer and V-primer adapter. TCRdb recomputed calls from the reads with MiXCR, one row per CDR3 protein. The sample consists of some 53,000 distinct CDR3 sequences, around a third of them appearing once. The source of the sample is a study of low-dose radiotherapy and immunotherapy resistance in tumors. Across the study: The regimen for patients comprised intravenous nivolumab 240 mg every two weeks plus intravenous ipilimumab 1 mg/kg every six weeks. Every day for four cycles from cycle 1 day 1, patients took 300 mg of oral aspirin. Priming of first-strand cDNA relied on TRAV- and TRBV-specific primers (covering alpha and beta chains).

Per the germline V gene, CDR1 is SQVTM and CDR2 is ANQGSEA. The ends were cut back, 4 bases at V and 5 bases at J, with 13 bases in the middle. The CDR3 spans 13 residues. Time point given: after trial treatment. This sample's treatment: LDRT plus nivolumab, ipilimumab, low-dose cyclophosphamide and aspirin (RACIN trial). Each eligible patient had an advanced solid tumor, and these tumors lacked tumor-infiltrating lymphocytes. The TCR originated in a male donor with rectosigmoid adenocarcinoma. The sequencing used PBMCs, collected after low-dose radiotherapy plus immunotherapy. The V gene is TRBV29-1, the J gene TRBJ2-3; D call uncertain. CDR3 sequence: CSVGVRWEDTQYF. The CDR3 bases are TGCAGCGTTGGTGTTCGGTGGGAAGATACGCAGTATTTT.